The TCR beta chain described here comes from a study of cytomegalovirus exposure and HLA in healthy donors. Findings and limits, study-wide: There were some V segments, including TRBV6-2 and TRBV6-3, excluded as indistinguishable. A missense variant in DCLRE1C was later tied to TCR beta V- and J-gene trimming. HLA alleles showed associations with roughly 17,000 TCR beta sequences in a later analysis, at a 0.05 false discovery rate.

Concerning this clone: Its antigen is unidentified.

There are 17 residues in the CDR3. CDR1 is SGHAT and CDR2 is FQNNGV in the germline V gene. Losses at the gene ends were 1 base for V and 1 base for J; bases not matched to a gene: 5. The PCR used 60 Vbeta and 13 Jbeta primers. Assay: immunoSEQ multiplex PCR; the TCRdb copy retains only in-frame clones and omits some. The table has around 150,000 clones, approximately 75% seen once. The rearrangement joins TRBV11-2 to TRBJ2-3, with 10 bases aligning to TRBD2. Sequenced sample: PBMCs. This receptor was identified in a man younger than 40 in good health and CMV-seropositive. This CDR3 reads CASSLVSLAGGTDTQYF. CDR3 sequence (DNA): TGTGCCAGCAGCTTAGTCTCCCTAGCGGGGGGCACAGATACGCAGTATTTT.